These 8 T cell receptor beta chains originate from one sample sequenced in a study of shared clonotypes between healthy human individuals. Profiled with immunoSEQ multiplex PCR; TCRdb holds only in-frame clones, not every one. The data show approximately 530,000 clones, about 96% seen once. The sequencing sample was made of naive CD4+ T cells sorted from blood. Documented subset: CD45RA+ positively selected. Every receptor here comes from a woman in her twenties or thirties in good health.

CDR3 protein: CASSFTVGELFF. DNA of the CDR3: TGTGCCAGCAGCTTCACTGTTGGGGAGCTGTTTTTT. The rearrangement links TRBV5-4 to TRBJ2-2; D gene unclear. Germline loops: CDR1 SGHNT, CDR2 YYREEE (reference sequence). V lost 2 bases and J 8 bases, leaving 7 bases between the germline ends. The CDR3 totals 12 residues.

V usage is TRBV5-4 and J usage is TRBJ2-1; D remains ambiguous. CDR3 size: 13 residues. Per germline, CDR1 SGHNT and CDR2 YYREEE (reference sequence). Trimming stripped 4 bases from V and 8 bases from J, with 13 bases between. This CDR3 reads CASSRAPIDEQFF. The CDR3 DNA is TGTGCCAGCAGCCGCGCCCCTATCGATGAGCAGTTCTTC.

This chain joins TRBV18 and TRBJ1-3; D not resolved. The germline V and J ends were trimmed by 0 bases and 4 bases, with 7 bases remaining between them. The CDR3 is 14 amino acids. CDR1 is KGHSH, CDR2 LQKENI, per germline. The CDR3 sequence: CASSPPAEGNTIYF. The CDR3 DNA reads as TGTGCCAGCTCACCACCGGCAGAGGGAAACACCATATATTTT.

The chain has TRBV20-1 and TRBJ2-7, with TRBD2 as a possible D gene (6 bases). Trimming stripped 7 bases from V and 7 bases from J, with 14 bases between. This CDR3 region has 11 residues. CDR1 and CDR2 from the germline V gene are DFQATT and SNEGSKA (reference sequence). The CDR3 reads CSGSRGGEQYF. The CDR3 bases are TGCAGTGGGAGTCGTGGGGGGGAGCAGTACTTC.

This chain connects TRBV18 to TRBJ2-7, with TRBD1 as a possible D gene (6 bases). The ends were cut back, 6 bases at V and 6 bases at J, with 15 bases in the middle. The CDR3 runs 13 residues. Germline V gene sequence: CDR1 KGHSH, CDR2 LQKENI. CDR3 coding DNA: TGTGCCAGCTCCCCCAACAGGGCCAGCGAGCAGTACTTC. The encoded protein is CASSPNRASEQYF.

The rearrangement joins TRBV28 to TRBJ2-3, with D perhaps matching TRBD2 (6 bases). V shed 6 bases and J shed 8 bases, with 15 bases lying between them. This CDR3 is 13 amino acids long. Germline CDR1 and CDR2: MDHEN and SYDVKM. In nucleotides, the CDR3 is TGTGCCAGCAGACCGGGACTTCCCACTACGCAGTATTTT. This encodes CASRPGLPTTQYF.

V is TRBV7-5 and J is TRBJ1-5. TRBV7-5 is flagged as a pseudogene. This CDR3 contains 18 residues. This CDR3 reads CVRSKRVAGTGGNQPQHF. The CDR3 DNA sequence: TGTGTCAGAAGCAAAAGGGTAGCTGGGACCGGGGGCAATCAGCCCCAGCATTTT.

The rearrangement uses TRBV18 and TRBJ2-1; D is perhaps TRBD1 (6 bases). Germline CDR1 reads KGHSH; CDR2 reads LQKENI. V was trimmed by 2 bases and J by 6 bases, leaving 20 bases between them. This CDR3 region has 17 residues. CDR3 in DNA: TGTGCCAGCTCACCATTCTCCAGGCAGGGGATGAGCAATGAGCAGTTCTTC. Translated, it gives CASSPFSRQGMSNEQFF.